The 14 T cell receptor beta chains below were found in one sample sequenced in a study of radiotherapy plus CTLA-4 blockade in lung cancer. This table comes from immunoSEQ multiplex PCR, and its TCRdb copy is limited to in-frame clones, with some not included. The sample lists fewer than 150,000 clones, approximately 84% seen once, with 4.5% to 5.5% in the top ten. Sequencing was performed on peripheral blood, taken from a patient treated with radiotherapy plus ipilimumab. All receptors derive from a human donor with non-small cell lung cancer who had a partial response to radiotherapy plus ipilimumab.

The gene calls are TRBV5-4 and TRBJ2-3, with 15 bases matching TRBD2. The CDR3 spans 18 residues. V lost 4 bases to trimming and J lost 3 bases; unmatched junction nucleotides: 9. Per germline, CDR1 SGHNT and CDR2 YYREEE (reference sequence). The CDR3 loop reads CASSLGLAGGPGTDTQYF. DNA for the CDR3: TGTGCCAGCAGCCTAGGACTAGCGGGAGGGCCGGGGACAGATACGCAGTATTTT.

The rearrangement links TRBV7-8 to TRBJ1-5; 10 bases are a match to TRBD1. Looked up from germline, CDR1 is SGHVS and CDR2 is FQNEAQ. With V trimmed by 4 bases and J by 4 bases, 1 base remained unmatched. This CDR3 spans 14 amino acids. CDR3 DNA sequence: TGTGCCAGCAGCTGGGGACAGGGGAATCAGCCCCAGCATTTT. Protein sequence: CASSWGQGNQPQHF.

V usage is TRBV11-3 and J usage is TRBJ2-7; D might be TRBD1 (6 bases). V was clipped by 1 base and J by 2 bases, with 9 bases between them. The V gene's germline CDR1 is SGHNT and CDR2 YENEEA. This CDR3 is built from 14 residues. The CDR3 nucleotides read TGTGCCAGCAGCTTAGTCAGGGGCGCCTACGAGCAGTACGTC. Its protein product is CASSLVRGAYEQYV.

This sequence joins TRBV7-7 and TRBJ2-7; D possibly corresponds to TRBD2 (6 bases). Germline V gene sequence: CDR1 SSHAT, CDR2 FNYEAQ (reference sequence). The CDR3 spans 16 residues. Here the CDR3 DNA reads TGTGCTAGCAGCTTGCCCTCAGCGGACTACTGTTACGAGCAGTACGTC. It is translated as CASSLPSADYCYEQYV.

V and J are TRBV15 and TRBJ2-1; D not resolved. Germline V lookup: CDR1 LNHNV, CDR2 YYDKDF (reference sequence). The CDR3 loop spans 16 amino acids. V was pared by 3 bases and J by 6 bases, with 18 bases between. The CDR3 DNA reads TGTGCCACCAGCAGCTCCGGGTCACCCCTTAGCAATGAGCAGTTCTTC. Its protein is CATSSSGSPLSNEQFF.

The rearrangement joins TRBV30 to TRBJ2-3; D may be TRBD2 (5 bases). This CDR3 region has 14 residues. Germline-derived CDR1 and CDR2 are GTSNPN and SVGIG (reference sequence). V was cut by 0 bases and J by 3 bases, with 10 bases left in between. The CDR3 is CAWSVEAATDTQYF. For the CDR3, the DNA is TGTGCCTGGAGTGTAGAAGCGGCAACAGATACGCAGTATTTT. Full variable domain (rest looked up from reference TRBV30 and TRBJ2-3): SQTIHQWPATLVQPVGSPLSLECTVEGTSNPNLYWYRQAAGRGLQLLFYSVGIGQISSEVPQNLSASRPQDRQFILSSKKLLLSDSGFYLCAWSVEAATDTQYFGPGTRLTVL.

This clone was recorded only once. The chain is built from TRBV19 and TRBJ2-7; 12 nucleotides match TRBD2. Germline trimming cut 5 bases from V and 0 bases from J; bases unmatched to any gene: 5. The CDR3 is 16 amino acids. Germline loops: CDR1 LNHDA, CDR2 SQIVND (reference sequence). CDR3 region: CASSSGGLAGSYEQYF. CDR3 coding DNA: TGTGCCAGTAGTTCTGGGGGACTAGCGGGCTCCTACGAGCAGTACTTC.

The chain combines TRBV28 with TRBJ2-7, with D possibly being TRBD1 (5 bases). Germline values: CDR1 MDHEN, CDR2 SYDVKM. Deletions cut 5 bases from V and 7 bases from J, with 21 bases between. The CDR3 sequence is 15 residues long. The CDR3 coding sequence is TGTGCCAGCAGTCCCCCAGGGAATAGGTTCAGAGAGCAGTACTTC. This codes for CASSPPGNRFREQYF.

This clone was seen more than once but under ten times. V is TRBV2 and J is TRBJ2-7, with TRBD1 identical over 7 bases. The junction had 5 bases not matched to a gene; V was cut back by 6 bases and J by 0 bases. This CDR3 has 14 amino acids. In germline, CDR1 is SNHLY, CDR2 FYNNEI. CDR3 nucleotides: TGTGCCAGCAGGGAGACAGGGAGCTCCTACGAGCAGTACTTC. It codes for CASRETGSSYEQYF.

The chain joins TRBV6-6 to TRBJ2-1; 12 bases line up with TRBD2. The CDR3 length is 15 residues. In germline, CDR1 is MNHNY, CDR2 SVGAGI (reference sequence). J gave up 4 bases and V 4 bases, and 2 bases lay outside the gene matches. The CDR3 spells CASSWGLAGYNEQFF. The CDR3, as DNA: TGTGCCAGCAGTTGGGGACTAGCGGGTTACAATGAGCAGTTCTTC.

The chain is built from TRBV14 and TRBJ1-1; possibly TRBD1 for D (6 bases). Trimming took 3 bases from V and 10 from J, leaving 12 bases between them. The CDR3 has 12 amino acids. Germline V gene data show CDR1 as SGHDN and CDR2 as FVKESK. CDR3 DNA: TGTGCCAGCAGCCAGACAGGTTGGGGAGCTTTCTTT. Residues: CASSQTGWGAFF. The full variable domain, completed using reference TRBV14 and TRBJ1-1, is EAGVTQFPSHSVIEKGQTVTLRCDPISGHDNLYWYRRVMGKEIKFLLHFVKESKQDESGMPNNRFLAERTGGTYSTLKVQPAELEDSGVYFCASSQTGWGAFFGQGTRLTVV.

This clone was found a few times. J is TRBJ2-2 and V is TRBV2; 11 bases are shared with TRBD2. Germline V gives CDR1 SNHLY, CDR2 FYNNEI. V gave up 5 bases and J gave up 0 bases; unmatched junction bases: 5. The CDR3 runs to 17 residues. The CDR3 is CASSWLAGGPNTGELFF. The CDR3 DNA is TGTGCCAGCAGTTGGCTAGCGGGAGGTCCGAACACCGGGGAGCTGTTTTTT.

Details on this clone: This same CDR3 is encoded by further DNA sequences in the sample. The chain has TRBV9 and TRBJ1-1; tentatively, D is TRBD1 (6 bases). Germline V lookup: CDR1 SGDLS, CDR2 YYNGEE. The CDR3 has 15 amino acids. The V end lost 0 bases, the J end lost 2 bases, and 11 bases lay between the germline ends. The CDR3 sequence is CASSVAGGGNTEAFF. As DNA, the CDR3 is TGTGCCAGCAGCGTAGCAGGTGGGGGCAACACTGAAGCTTTCTTT.

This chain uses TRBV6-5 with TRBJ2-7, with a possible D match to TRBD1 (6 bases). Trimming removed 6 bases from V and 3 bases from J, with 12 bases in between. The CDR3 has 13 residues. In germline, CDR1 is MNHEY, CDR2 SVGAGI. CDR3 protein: CASRRTAHYEQYV. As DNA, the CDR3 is TGTGCCAGCAGGCGGACAGCCCACTACGAGCAGTACGTC.